These T cell receptor beta chains were read from a single sample in a study of T cell changes during pregnancy in multiple sclerosis. TCRdb's table, derived via immunoSEQ multiplex PCR, lists solely in-frame clones and lacks some. The data contain tens of thousands of clones, 85% to 90% of them singletons. This specimen consisted of peripheral blood, obtained after pregnancy. Receptors originate from a female donor in good health, enrolled as a control in a pregnancy study. Each CDR3 is given with its conserved first and last residue. A D gene is named only where the DNA matches it firmly. Clone size is not always given. Where it is, it says once, few, many or a class for expanded clones.

CDR3: CASSKAERKTPSYTF
DNA: TGTGCCAGCAGCAAAGCGGAGAGAAAGACTCCGAGCTACACCTTC
V: TRBV21-1
D: -
size: -
J: TRBJ1-2

CDR3: CASSATSESYNEQFF
DNA: TGTGCCAGTAGTGCTACTAGCGAGTCCTACAATGAGCAGTTCTTC
V: TRBV19
D: TRBD2
size: many
J: TRBJ2-1

CDR3: CASSSRQGPYGYTF
DNA: TGTGCCAGTAGTTCGAGACAGGGCCCCTATGGCTACACCTTC
V: TRBV19
D: TRBD1
size: -
J: TRBJ1-2

CDR3: CATQPDRATNEKLFF
DNA: TGTGCCACCCAACCGGACAGAGCAACTAATGAAAAACTGTTTTTT
V: TRBV2
D: -
size: -
J: TRBJ1-4

CDR3: CASSLALAGGPGADTQYF
DNA: TGTGCCAGCAGCTTAGCACTAGCGGGGGGGCCGGGAGCAGATACGCAGTATTTT
V: TRBV11-3
D: TRBD2
size: -
J: TRBJ2-3

CDR3: CASSQTRGGYGYTF
DNA: TGTGCCAGCAGCCAAACCCGCGGCGGCTATGGCTACACCTTC
V: TRBV14
D: -
size: -
J: TRBJ1-2

CDR3: CASSSPLQGIYGYTF
DNA: TGTGCCAGCAGCTCTCCCCTCCAGGGAATCTATGGCTACACCTTC
V: TRBV5-4
D: -
size: -
J: TRBJ1-2

CDR3: CASSPPRSSYEQYF
DNA: TGTGCCAGCAGCCCCCCGCGGAGCTCCTACGAGCAGTACTTC
V: TRBV7-2
D: -
size: -
J: TRBJ2-7

CDR3: CASSLQGFGNQPQHF
DNA: TGTGCCAGTAGTCTACAGGGTTTCGGCAATCAGCCCCAGCATTTT
V: TRBV19
D: -
size: -
J: TRBJ1-5

CDR3: CASSRTSGWTGELFF
DNA: TGTGCCAGCAGTAGAACTAGCGGGTGGACCGGGGAGCTGTTTTTT
V: TRBV6-4
D: TRBD2
size: -
J: TRBJ2-2

CDR3: CASTYGRGTGKGDTQYF
DNA: TGTGCCAGCACCTACGGGCGGGGGACAGGGAAAGGAGATACGCAGTATTTT
V: TRBV28
D: TRBD1
size: once
J: TRBJ2-3

CDR3: CASSPATVEQFF
DNA: TGTGCCAGCTCACCGGCGACTGTGGAGCAGTTCTTC
V: TRBV18
D: -
size: -
J: TRBJ2-1

CDR3: CASSGLAGPSSTDTQYF
DNA: TGTGCCAGCTCCGGACTAGCGGGGCCTTCAAGCACAGATACGCAGTATTTT
V: TRBV7-6
D: TRBD2
size: -
J: TRBJ2-3

CDR3: CASSLAPHRAQYF
DNA: TGTGCCAGCAGTTTAGCCCCCCACAGGGCCCAGTACTTC
V: TRBV27
D: -
size: -
J: TRBJ2-5

CDR3: CASSQERVGYGYTF
DNA: TGCGCCAGCAGCCAAGAACGGGTCGGATATGGCTACACCTTC
V: TRBV4-3
D: -
size: -
J: TRBJ1-2

CDR3: CASSSGSLNRVTQYF
DNA: TGTGCCAGCAGTAGCGGGTCTTTAAATAGGGTGACCCAGTACTTC
V: TRBV6-1
D: -
size: once
J: TRBJ2-5

CDR3: CASSLASGGDTIYF
DNA: TGTGCCAGCAGCTTAGCGTCCGGGGGGGACACCATATATTTT
V: TRBV7-6
D: -
size: -
J: TRBJ1-3

CDR3: CASSPTGFEQYF
DNA: TGTGCCAGCAGCCCGACAGGGTTCGAGCAGTACTTC
V: TRBV7-2
D: TRBD1
size: -
J: TRBJ2-7

CDR3: CAWSATSGYTDTQYF
DNA: TGTGCCTGGAGCGCGACTAGCGGTTACACAGATACGCAGTATTTT
V: TRBV30
D: TRBD2
size: -
J: TRBJ2-3

CDR3: CASSYSGGLVETQYF
DNA: TGTGCCAGCAGTTACTCGGGAGGGTTGGTGGAGACCCAGTACTTC
V: TRBV6-5
D: TRBD2
size: -
J: TRBJ2-5

CDR3: CASRPWGENTEAFF
DNA: TGTGCCAGCAGACCTTGGGGGGAGAACACTGAAGCTTTCTTT
V: TRBV27
D: -
size: -
J: TRBJ1-1

CDR3: CASSPRGTNLGTDTQYF
DNA: TGTGCCAGCAGCCCCCGGGGAACGAACCTCGGCACAGATACGCAGTATTTT
V: TRBV7-2
D: -
size: -
J: TRBJ2-3

CDR3: CASSRVTDTTDTQYF
DNA: TGTGCCAGCAGTAGGGTGACAGACACCACAGATACGCAGTATTTT
V: TRBV27
D: -
size: -
J: TRBJ2-3

CDR3: CASRASGGGSGTGELFF
DNA: TGTGCCAGCAGAGCGAGTGGGGGCGGGTCAGGCACCGGGGAGCTGTTTTTT
V: TRBV9
D: -
size: -
J: TRBJ2-2

CDR3: CASGRSVDTQYF
DNA: TGTGCTAGTGGTCGGTCGGTGGATACGCAGTATTTT
V: TRBV12-5
D: -
size: -
J: TRBJ2-3

CDR3: CVSSTQGTINYGYTF
DNA: TGTGTCAGTAGCACACAGGGGACGATTAACTATGGCTACACCTTC
V: TRBV19
D: TRBD1
size: once
J: TRBJ1-2